This TCR beta chain is drawn from a study of beta chain features in type 1 diabetes. Whole-study context: In all, about 110 million sorted cells from all samples were analyzed.

CDR3 length: 12 residues. Trimming cost V 6 bases and J 3 bases, with 12 bases left between them. The germline V gene has CDR1 SQVTM and CDR2 ANQGSEA. Sorting of CD4+ naive, central memory, regulatory and stem cell-like memory cells was performed via CD45RO/CCR7/CD25/CD127/CD95/CD27. Findings of the study overall: TCRB CDR3s from Type 1 diabetes patients were moderately but significantly shorter in all four CD4+ subsets. Among patients, naive, central memory and Treg TCRB repertoires appeared more similar than among healthy donors. Overrepresentation of cells with high TCR expression could result from cDNA sequencing.

Notes on this clone: The antigen is not known.

As every portion of the isolated RNA was reverse transcribed, the sequencing read expressed TCRB transcripts. Sequencing used immunoSEQ multiplex PCR; TCRdb keeps in-frame clones, though not all of them. The sample includes a few hundred thousand clones, around 15% of them seen just once. The sequence came from a man aged 25 to 40 with type 1 diabetes. V and J are TRBV29-1 and TRBJ2-7; no clear D gene. The sample was naive CD4+ T cells from blood. CDR3 loop: CSVATRNYEQYF. In nucleotides, the CDR3 is TGCAGCGTCGCTACTCGGAACTACGAGCAGTACTTC.